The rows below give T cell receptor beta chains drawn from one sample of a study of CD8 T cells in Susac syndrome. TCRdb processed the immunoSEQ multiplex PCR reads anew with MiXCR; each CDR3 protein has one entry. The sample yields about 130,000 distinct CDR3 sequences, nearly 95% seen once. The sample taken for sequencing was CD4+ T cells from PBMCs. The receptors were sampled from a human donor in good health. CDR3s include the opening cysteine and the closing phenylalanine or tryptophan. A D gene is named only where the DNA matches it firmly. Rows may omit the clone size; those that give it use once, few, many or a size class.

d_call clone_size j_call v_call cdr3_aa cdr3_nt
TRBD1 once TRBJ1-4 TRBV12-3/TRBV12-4 CASSWGQGPNEKLFF TGTGCCAGCAGTTGGGGACAGGGACCTAATGAAAAACTGTTTTTT
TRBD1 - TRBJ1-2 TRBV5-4 CASSWTGGVYGYTF TGTGCCAGCAGCTGGACAGGGGGGGTCTATGGCTACACCTTC
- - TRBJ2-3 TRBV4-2 CASSQQAQSTSDTQYF TGTGCCAGCAGCCAGCAGGCTCAATCCACGAGCGATACGCAGTATTTT
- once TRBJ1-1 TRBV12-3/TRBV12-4 CASSFSPTANTEAFF TGTGCCAGCAGTTTCTCTCCGACAGCGAACACTGAAGCTTTCTTT
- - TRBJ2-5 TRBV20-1 CSAAWTARETQYF TGCAGTGCTGCATGGACAGCGCGAGAGACCCAGTACTTC
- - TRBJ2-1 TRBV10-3 CAIRGTDSYNEQFF TGTGCCATCAGAGGGACCGACTCCTACAATGAGCAGTTCTTC
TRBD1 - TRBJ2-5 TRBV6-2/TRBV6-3 CASSSVQGASRETQYF TGTGCCAGCAGTTCGGTACAGGGGGCGTCGAGAGAGACCCAGTACTTC
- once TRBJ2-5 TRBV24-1 CATSKRDQETQYF TGTGCCACCAGCAAAAGGGACCAAGAGACCCAGTACTTC
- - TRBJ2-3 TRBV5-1 CASSLGQAGDTQYF TGCGCCAGCAGCTTGGGACAGGCCGGGGATACGCAGTATTTT
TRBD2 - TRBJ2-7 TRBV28 CASSSQGGRAEQYF TGTGCCAGCAGTTCCCAAGGCGGGAGGGCAGAGCAGTACTTC